Sequencing of this T cell receptor (beta chain) was carried out in a study of blood T cell repertoires in COVID-19. Study at large: Samples representing acute and convalescent COVID-19 were sourced from the United States, Italy and Spain.

CDR3 size: 15 residues. The V gene lost 5 bases and the J gene lost 0 bases, with 13 bases spanning the gap. CDR1 and CDR2 from the germline V gene are SGHAT and FQNNGV. Authors' data handling: Reference gene primer amplification gave nucleated cell count estimates. This table comes from immunoSEQ multiplex PCR, and its TCRdb copy is limited to in-frame clones, with some not included. V and J calls and clone size follow that table, whereas D and trimming were derived from the DNA. The sample shows some 130,000 clones, around 86% of them seen only once. The rearrangement links TRBV11-2 to TRBJ1-1, with a weak D call TRBD1 (6 bases). The sequence came from a woman between 45 and 65 years old who had recovered from COVID-19. Sequencing was performed on peripheral blood. CDR3 region: CASSALTGMNTEAFF. The CDR3, as DNA: TGTGCCAGCAGCGCATTGACAGGTATGAACACTGAAGCTTTCTTT.